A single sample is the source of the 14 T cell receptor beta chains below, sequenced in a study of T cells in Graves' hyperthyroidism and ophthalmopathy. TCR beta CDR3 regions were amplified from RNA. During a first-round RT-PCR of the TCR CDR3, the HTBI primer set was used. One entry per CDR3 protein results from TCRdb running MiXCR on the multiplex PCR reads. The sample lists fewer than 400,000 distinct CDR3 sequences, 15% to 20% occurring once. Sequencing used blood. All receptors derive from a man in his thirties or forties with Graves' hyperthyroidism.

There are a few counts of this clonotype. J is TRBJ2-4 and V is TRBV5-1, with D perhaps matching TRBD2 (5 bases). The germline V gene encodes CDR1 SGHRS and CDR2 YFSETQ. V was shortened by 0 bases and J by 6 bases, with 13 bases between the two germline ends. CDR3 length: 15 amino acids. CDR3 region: CASSLGSPGRNIQYF. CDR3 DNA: TGCGCCAGCAGCTTGGGGTCCCCTGGGAGAAACATTCAGTACTTC.

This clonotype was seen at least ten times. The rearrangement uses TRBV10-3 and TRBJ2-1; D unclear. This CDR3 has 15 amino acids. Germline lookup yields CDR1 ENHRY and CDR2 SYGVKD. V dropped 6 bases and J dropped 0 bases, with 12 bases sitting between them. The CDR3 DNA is TGTGCCATCAGGGAGACACAGAGCTCCTACAATGAGCAGTTCTTC. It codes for CAIRETQSSYNEQFF.

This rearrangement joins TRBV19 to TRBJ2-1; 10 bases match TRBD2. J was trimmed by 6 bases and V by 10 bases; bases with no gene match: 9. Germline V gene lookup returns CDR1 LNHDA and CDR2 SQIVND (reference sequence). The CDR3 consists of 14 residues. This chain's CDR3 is CATVDLAGVNEQFF. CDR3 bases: TGTGCCACCGTTGACCTAGCGGGAGTCAATGAGCAGTTCTTC.

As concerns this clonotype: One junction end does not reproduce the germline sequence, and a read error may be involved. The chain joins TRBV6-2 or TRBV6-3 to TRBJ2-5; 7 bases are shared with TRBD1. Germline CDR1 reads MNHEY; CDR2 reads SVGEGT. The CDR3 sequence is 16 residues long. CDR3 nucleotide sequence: TGTGCCAGCAGTTACTCGAACAGGGGCCTAGGGGAGACCCAGCACTTC. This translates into CASSYSNRGLGETQHF.

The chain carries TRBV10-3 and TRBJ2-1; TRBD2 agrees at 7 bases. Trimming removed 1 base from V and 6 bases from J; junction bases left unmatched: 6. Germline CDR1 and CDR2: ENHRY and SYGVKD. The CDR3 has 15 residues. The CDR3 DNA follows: TGTGCCATCAGTGAGTTCGGCGGGGGTGGCAATGAGCAGTTCTTC. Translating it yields CAISEFGGGGNEQFF.

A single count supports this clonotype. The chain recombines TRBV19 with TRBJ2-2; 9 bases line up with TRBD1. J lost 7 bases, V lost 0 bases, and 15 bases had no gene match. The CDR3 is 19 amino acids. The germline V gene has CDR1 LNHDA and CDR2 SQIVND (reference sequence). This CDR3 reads CASSIDRDRDGFGDGELFF. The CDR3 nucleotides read TGTGCCAGTAGTATAGATCGGGACAGGGATGGCTTTGGGGACGGGGAGCTGTTTTTT.

CDR3 amino acids: CASSHQRGNEKLFF. The CDR3 coding sequence is TGTGCCAGCAGCCATCAGAGGGGGAATGAAAAACTGTTTTTT. The chain is built from TRBV12-3 or TRBV12-4 and TRBJ1-4; D perhaps matches TRBD1 (6 bases). This CDR3 is 14 amino acids long. V gave up 6 bases and J gave up 5 bases, with 13 bases separating them.

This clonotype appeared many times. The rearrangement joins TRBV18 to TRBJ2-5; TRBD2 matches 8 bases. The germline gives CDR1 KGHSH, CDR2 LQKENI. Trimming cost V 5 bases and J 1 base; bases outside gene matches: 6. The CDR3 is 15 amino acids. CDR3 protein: CASSAPGGLQETQYF. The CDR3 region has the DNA TGTGCCAGCTCAGCCCCGGGAGGGCTCCAAGAGACCCAGTACTTC. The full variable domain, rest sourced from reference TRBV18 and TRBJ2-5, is NAGVMQNPRHLVRRRGQEARLRCSPMKGHSHVYWYRQLPEEGLKFMVYLQKENIIDESGMPKERFSAEFPKEGPSILRIQQVVRGDSAAYFCASSAPGGLQETQYFGPGTRLLVL.

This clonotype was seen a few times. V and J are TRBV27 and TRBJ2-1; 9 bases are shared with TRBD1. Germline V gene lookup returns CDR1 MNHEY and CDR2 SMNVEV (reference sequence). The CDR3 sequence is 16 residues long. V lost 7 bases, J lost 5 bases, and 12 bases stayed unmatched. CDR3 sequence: CASKLSTGTGNNEQFF. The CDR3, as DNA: TGTGCCAGCAAACTATCGACCGGGACAGGGAACAATGAGCAGTTCTTC.

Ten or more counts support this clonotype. The CDR3 here is CASSQDRISAEQFF. The CDR3 DNA is TGTGCCAGCAGCCAAGATAGGATTAGCGCGGAGCAGTTCTTC. V and J are TRBV3-1 and TRBJ2-1; TRBD2 might be the D (5 bases). Germline values: CDR1 LGHDT, CDR2 YNNKEL (reference sequence). The length of the CDR3 is 14 residues. V shed 0 bases and J shed 10 bases, with 13 bases lying between them.

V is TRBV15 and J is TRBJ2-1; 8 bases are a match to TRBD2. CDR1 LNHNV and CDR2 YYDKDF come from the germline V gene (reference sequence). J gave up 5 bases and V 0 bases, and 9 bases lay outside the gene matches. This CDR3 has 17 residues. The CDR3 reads CATSRDPRAGANNEQFF. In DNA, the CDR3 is TGTGCCACCAGCAGAGATCCCCGAGCGGGGGCAAACAATGAGCAGTTCTTC.

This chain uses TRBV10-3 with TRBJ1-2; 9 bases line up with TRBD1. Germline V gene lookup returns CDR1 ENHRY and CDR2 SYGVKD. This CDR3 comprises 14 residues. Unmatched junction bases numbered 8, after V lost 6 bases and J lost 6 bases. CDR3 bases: TGTGCCATCAGGCCTGACAGGGGGTATGATGGCTACACCTTC. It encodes CAIRPDRGYDGYTF.

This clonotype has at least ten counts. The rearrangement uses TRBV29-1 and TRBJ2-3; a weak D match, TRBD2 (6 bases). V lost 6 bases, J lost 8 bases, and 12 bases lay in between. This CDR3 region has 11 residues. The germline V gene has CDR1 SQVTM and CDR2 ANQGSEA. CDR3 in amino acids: CSVRGSGTQYF. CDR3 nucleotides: TGCAGCGTCCGGGGGTCCGGTACGCAGTATTTT.

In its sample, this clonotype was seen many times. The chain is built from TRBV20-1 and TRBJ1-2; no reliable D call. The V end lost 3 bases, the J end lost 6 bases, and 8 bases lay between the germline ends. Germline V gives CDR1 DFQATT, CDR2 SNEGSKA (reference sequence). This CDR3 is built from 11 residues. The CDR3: CSASEEHGYTF. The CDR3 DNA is TGCAGTGCTAGCGAGGAGCATGGCTACACCTTC.